Listed below are T cell receptor beta chains from one sample, sequenced in a study of vaccination effects on CD4 cells after COVID-19. These receptors' antigens are unknown. Libraries were prepared by immunoSEQ multiplex PCR; TCRdb keeps only in-frame clonotypes and omits some of them. The sample gives tens of thousands of clones, around 85% of which show up once; roughly 2.2% is in the top ten. Sequencing used CD4+ T cells from PBMCs cultured without peptide, obtained after COVID-19 vaccination. The receptor source for this set is a human donor who received a COVID-19 vaccine. The CDR3 runs from the conserved cysteine through the conserved F or W. A D gene is named only where the DNA matches it firmly. Clone size is shown for a subset of rows, as once, few, many or a class of expanded clone.

v_call: TRBV12-3/TRBV12-4; d_call: TRBD1; clone_size: .; j_call: TRBJ1-1; cdr3_aa: CASIVDRDTEAFF; cdr3_nt: TGTGCCAGCATCGTTGACAGGGACACTGAAGCTTTCTTT
v_call: TRBV6-1; d_call: .; clone_size: .; j_call: TRBJ1-5; cdr3_aa: CASSESFSNQPQHF; cdr3_nt: TGTGCCAGCAGTGAGTCGTTTAGCAATCAGCCCCAGCATTTT
v_call: TRBV10-1; d_call: .; clone_size: few; j_call: TRBJ1-4; cdr3_aa: CAPKDPATNEKLFF; cdr3_nt: TGCGCCCCCAAAGACCCTGCAACTAATGAAAAACTGTTTTTT
v_call: TRBV9; d_call: .; clone_size: .; j_call: TRBJ2-5; cdr3_aa: CASSVGGLQETQYF; cdr3_nt: TGTGCCAGCAGCGTCGGAGGGCTCCAAGAGACCCAGTACTTC
v_call: TRBV3-1/TRBV3-2; d_call: TRBD1; clone_size: .; j_call: TRBJ2-3; cdr3_aa: CASSTRTGGTDTQYF; cdr3_nt: TGTGCCAGCAGCACTCGGACAGGGGGCACAGATACGCAGTATTTT
v_call: TRBV6-5; d_call: .; clone_size: .; j_call: TRBJ1-2; cdr3_aa: CASKEGDLYGYTF; cdr3_nt: TGTGCCAGCAAGGAGGGGGACCTCTATGGCTACACCTTC
v_call: TRBV5-1; d_call: .; clone_size: once; j_call: TRBJ2-2; cdr3_aa: CASSQLQGKPSTGELFF; cdr3_nt: TGCGCCAGCAGCCAATTACAGGGTAAACCGAGCACCGGGGAGCTGTTTTTT
v_call: TRBV14; d_call: .; clone_size: .; j_call: TRBJ1-1; cdr3_aa: CASSQSRLQDVEAFF; cdr3_nt: TGTGCCAGCAGCCAATCGCGACTTCAAGATGTTGAAGCTTTCTTT
v_call: TRBV11-3; d_call: TRBD1; clone_size: .; j_call: TRBJ1-4; cdr3_aa: CASRTGQGTGEKLFF; cdr3_nt: TGTGCCAGCAGAACGGGACAGGGAACGGGTGAAAAACTGTTTTTT
v_call: TRBV7-3; d_call: .; clone_size: .; j_call: TRBJ2-1; cdr3_aa: CASSNRQSSYNEQFF; cdr3_nt: TGTGCCAGCAGCAATCGACAGAGCTCCTACAATGAGCAGTTCTTC
v_call: TRBV28; d_call: .; clone_size: .; j_call: TRBJ1-2; cdr3_aa: CASSPRFNYGYTF; cdr3_nt: TGTGCCAGCAGTCCACGGTTCAACTATGGCTACACCTTC
v_call: TRBV14; d_call: .; clone_size: .; j_call: TRBJ2-5; cdr3_aa: CASSQGLVETQYF; cdr3_nt: TGTGCCAGCAGCCAAGGACTAGTTGAGACCCAGTACTTC
v_call: TRBV28; d_call: .; clone_size: .; j_call: TRBJ2-6; cdr3_aa: CASSSDASASGANVLTF; cdr3_nt: TGTGCCAGCAGCTCGGACGCCTCCGCCTCTGGGGCCAACGTCCTGACTTTC
v_call: TRBV19; d_call: TRBD2; clone_size: few; j_call: TRBJ2-1; cdr3_aa: CASSTSSGGNNEQFF; cdr3_nt: TGTGCCAGTAGCACCTCTAGCGGGGGAAACAATGAGCAGTTCTTC
v_call: TRBV6-5; d_call: .; clone_size: .; j_call: TRBJ1-1; cdr3_aa: CASTGNTEAFF; cdr3_nt: TGTGCCAGCACGGGGAACACTGAAGCTTTCTTT
v_call: TRBV5-6; d_call: .; clone_size: .; j_call: TRBJ1-2; cdr3_aa: CASSPRGYSGGSYGYTF; cdr3_nt: TGTGCCAGCAGCCCCCGCGGGTATTCGGGGGGTTCCTATGGCTACACCTTC
v_call: TRBV5-6; d_call: TRBD1; clone_size: few; j_call: TRBJ2-3; cdr3_aa: CASSVQGAGTDTQYF; cdr3_nt: TGTGCCAGCAGCGTACAGGGGGCGGGCACAGATACGCAGTATTTT
v_call: TRBV6-5; d_call: .; clone_size: .; j_call: TRBJ1-3; cdr3_aa: CASSYSLGTGNTIYF; cdr3_nt: TGTGCCAGCAGTTACTCGTTAGGGACTGGAAACACCATATATTTT
v_call: TRBV19; d_call: TRBD1; clone_size: .; j_call: TRBJ2-5; cdr3_aa: CASSIGGTGEETQYF; cdr3_nt: TGTGCCAGTAGTATAGGTGGGACAGGGGAAGAGACCCAGTACTTC
v_call: TRBV18; d_call: .; clone_size: .; j_call: TRBJ2-3; cdr3_aa: CASSPLQESHTDTQYF; cdr3_nt: TGTGCCAGCTCACCACTCCAAGAGTCGCACACAGATACGCAGTATTTT
v_call: TRBV27; d_call: .; clone_size: few; j_call: TRBJ2-6; cdr3_aa: CASSDSSGANVLTF; cdr3_nt: TGTGCCAGCAGCGACAGCTCTGGGGCCAACGTCCTGACTTTC
v_call: TRBV6-5; d_call: TRBD1; clone_size: .; j_call: TRBJ1-4; cdr3_aa: CASSSQGASPNEKLFF; cdr3_nt: TGTGCCAGCAGTTCTCAGGGGGCCTCCCCTAATGAAAAACTGTTTTTT
v_call: TRBV2; d_call: .; clone_size: .; j_call: TRBJ2-1; cdr3_aa: CASRGGADTYSYNEQFF; cdr3_nt: TGTGCCAGCAGGGGTGGGGCAGACACTTACTCCTACAATGAGCAGTTCTTC
v_call: TRBV4-1; d_call: TRBD2; clone_size: .; j_call: TRBJ2-1; cdr3_aa: CASSLPSGDNNEQFF; cdr3_nt: TGCGCCAGCAGCCTCCCTAGCGGGGATAACAATGAGCAGTTCTTC
v_call: TRBV6-1; d_call: .; clone_size: .; j_call: TRBJ1-3; cdr3_aa: CASSEVPGVGPGNTIYF; cdr3_nt: TGTGCCAGCAGTGAAGTCCCAGGCGTTGGGCCTGGAAACACCATATATTTT
v_call: TRBV29-1; d_call: TRBD1; clone_size: few; j_call: TRBJ1-2; cdr3_aa: CSVEGPGGGYTF; cdr3_nt: TGCAGCGTTGAGGGCCCAGGGGGCGGCTACACCTTC
v_call: TRBV7-3; d_call: .; clone_size: .; j_call: TRBJ2-3; cdr3_aa: CASSSQSGADTQYF; cdr3_nt: TGTGCCAGCAGCTCCCAGTCGGGGGCAGATACGCAGTATTTT
v_call: TRBV5-1; d_call: TRBD1; clone_size: .; j_call: TRBJ2-5; cdr3_aa: CASSRRDSQETQYF; cdr3_nt: TGCGCCAGCAGCCGAAGGGACAGCCAAGAGACCCAGTACTTC
v_call: TRBV7-2; d_call: .; clone_size: .; j_call: TRBJ1-6; cdr3_aa: CASSLGRPVGVFPLHF; cdr3_nt: TGTGCCAGCAGCTTAGGGAGGCCGGTGGGTGTCTTTCCCCTCCACTTT
v_call: TRBV2; d_call: .; clone_size: .; j_call: TRBJ2-5; cdr3_aa: CASSSDNNQETQYF; cdr3_nt: TGTGCCAGCAGTTCTGACAACAACCAAGAGACCCAGTACTTC